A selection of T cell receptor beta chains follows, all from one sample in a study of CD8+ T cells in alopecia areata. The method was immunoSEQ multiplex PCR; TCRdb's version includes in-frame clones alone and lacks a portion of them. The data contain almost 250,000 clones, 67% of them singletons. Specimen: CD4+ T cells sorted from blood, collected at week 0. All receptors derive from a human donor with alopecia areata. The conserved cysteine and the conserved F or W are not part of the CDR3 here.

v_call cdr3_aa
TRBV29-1 SSTGTSAFTDTQY
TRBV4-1 ASSQGDRTDSGQPQH
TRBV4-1 ASSRGDSTAEQY
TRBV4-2 ASSQAAGSTDTQY
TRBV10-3 AIRNRDTDTQY
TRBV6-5 ASSQGQGYQPQH
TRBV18 ASSRDTQATEAF
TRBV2 ASSLYQETQY
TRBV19 ASSAWTGRGTETQY
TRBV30 AWSNRRTGITDTQY
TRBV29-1 SAQRGTFYEQF
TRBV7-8 ASTQGRFAADTQY
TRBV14 ASSQVHATGEQY
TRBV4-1 ASSPGQHSYNEQF
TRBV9 ASSVGSLMGDTEAF
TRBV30 AWSVLGRVTGELF
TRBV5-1 ASSLNRGNTYEQY
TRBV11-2 ASSSTGRNYGYT
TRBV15 ATGGGRNYNSPLH
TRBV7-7 ASSLGTGRTDTQY
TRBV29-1 SADRAYGYT
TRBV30 AWSRGINYGYT
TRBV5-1 ASSPTIGSGNTIY
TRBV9 ASSVGQGQYEQY
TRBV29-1 SYPGHQSYEQY
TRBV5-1 ASSLYPGTEYEQY
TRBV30 AWSVNRGRPVTRANYGYT
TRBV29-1 SVVGSGGNEQF
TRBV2 ATGRNTWDTQY
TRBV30 AWSRGSLEAF
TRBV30 AWSRDRGLLSNTGELF
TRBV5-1 ASSSDPSTDTQY
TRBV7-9 ASSSRSEQY
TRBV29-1 SVGSANEKLF
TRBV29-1 SVVSGDGSY
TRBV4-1 ASSLTGTNYGYT
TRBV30 AWRPGGGYT
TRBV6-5 ASRPQGIHQPQH
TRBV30 AWMTKGASYEQY
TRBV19 ASSVAAGGYNQPQH